Listed below are T cell receptor beta chains from one sample, sequenced in a study of blood T cell repertoires in COVID-19. Measured with immunoSEQ multiplex PCR; TCRdb has only the in-frame clones, and not every one. The table includes about 250,000 clones, around 85% detected once. Input material: peripheral blood. The source is a middle-aged man with COVID-19, enrolled during active disease. Both conserved end residues are part of each CDR3. D genes are given only for firm matches. The size field is filled for only some rows; it gives once, few, many or a size class.

>TRBV15|.|.|TRBJ1-3
TGTGCCACCAGCAGAGATTCATACTCATGGGCAAACACCATATATTTT
CATSRDSYSWANTIYF
>TRBV7-2|TRBD1|.|TRBJ2-5
TGTGCCAGCAAGACAGGGGGGAGGTGGGAGACCCAGTACTTC
CASKTGGRWETQYF
>TRBV6-6|TRBD1|.|TRBJ2-7
TGTGCCAGCAGTTTAGACAGGGGCCCCTACGAGCAGTACTTC
CASSLDRGPYEQYF
>TRBV27|TRBD1|.|TRBJ2-1
TGTGCCAGCAGTTTATATGGGTACGGGACAGCATACAATGAGCAGTTCTTC
CASSLYGYGTAYNEQFF
>TRBV18|.|.|TRBJ2-7
TGTGCCAGCTCACCAGGGCGGGGCGAGCAGTACTTC
CASSPGRGEQYF
>TRBV30|TRBD2|.|TRBJ2-3
TGTGCCGGTACTAGCGCAATCAGCACAGATACGCAGTATTTT
CAGTSAISTDTQYF
>TRBV28|.|once|TRBJ2-5
TGTGCCAGCAGAAAGGCAGGGCAAGAGACCCAGTACTTC
CASRKAGQETQYF
>TRBV7-3|.|.|TRBJ2-1
TGTGCCAGCAGCCTCGGCAGGGGAAGGCAGTTCTTC
CASSLGRGRQFF
>TRBV7-3|TRBD1|few|TRBJ1-1
TGTGCCAGCAGCTTAGGGGACAGGCGGAACACTGAAGCTTTCTTT
CASSLGDRRNTEAFF
>TRBV5-1|.|.|TRBJ1-1
TGCGCCAGCAGCCCCAAGGGGGTGAACACTGAAGCTTTCTTT
CASSPKGVNTEAFF
>TRBV18|.|.|TRBJ1-6
TGTGCCAGCTCAGGGGGGAATAATTCACCCCTCCACTTT
CASSGGNNSPLHF
>TRBV4-3|TRBD2|.|TRBJ2-5
TGCGCCAGCAGCCAAGATTTCCCGGGGGGGTGGGAGACCCAGTACTTC
CASSQDFPGGWETQYF